This entry lists 28 T cell receptor beta chains sequenced from one sample in a study of blood T cell repertoires in COVID-19. Profiled with immunoSEQ multiplex PCR; TCRdb holds only in-frame clones, not every one. The sample yields under 200,000 clones, 65% to 85% seen once. Sequencing was carried out using peripheral blood. The receptor source for this set is a woman between 65 and 79 years old who had recovered from COVID-19.

The CDR3 nucleotides read TGCGCCAGCAGCCAAGATTCGAGGGGGGGGGACACCATATATTTT. Translated: CASSQDSRGGDTIYF. The chain combines TRBV4-3 with TRBJ1-3; maybe TRBD1 (6 bases). The CDR3 is made up of 15 amino acids. The V gene lost 0 bases and the J gene lost 8 bases, with 14 bases spanning the gap. The germline V gene has CDR1 LGHNA and CDR2 YSLEER.

The gene calls are TRBV2 and TRBJ1-2; weak D call: TRBD1 (5 bases). Germline lookup yields CDR1 SNHLY and CDR2 FYNNEI. The CDR3 is 13 residues long. The V and J ends lost 11 bases and 1 base respectively, with 14 bases between them. The CDR3 protein is CAPRQPYNYGYTF. Written as DNA, the CDR3 is TGTGCCCCCAGACAGCCTTATAACTATGGCTACACCTTC.

This chain links TRBV19 with TRBJ1-4, with D uncertain. The V end was cut by 3 bases, the J end by 1 base, with 6 bases between. This CDR3 is built from 14 residues. The germline CDR1 and CDR2 sequences are LNHDA and SQIVND (reference sequence). The CDR3 region has the DNA TGTGCCAGTAGTATGGCGGGAACTAATGAAAAACTGTTTTTT. Protein sequence: CASSMAGTNEKLFF.

The chain combines TRBV4-1 with TRBJ2-7, with D tentatively TRBD1 (5 bases). The CDR3 has 13 amino acids. The V end lost 4 bases, the J end lost 6 bases, and 13 bases lay between the germline ends. Per germline, CDR1 MGHRA and CDR2 YSYEKL. The CDR3 coding sequence is TGCGCCAGCAGCCGGGCAGGGTATCCCGAGCAGTACTTC. Residues: CASSRAGYPEQYF.

This clone was observed once. V usage is TRBV4-1 and J usage is TRBJ1-2, with D tentatively TRBD1 (6 bases). The CDR3 has 14 amino acids. V lost 0 bases and J lost 8, with 13 bases in between. Germline assignment: CDR1 MGHRA and CDR2 YSYEKL. Here the CDR3 reads CASSQDRPRGGYTF. In DNA form, the CDR3 reads TGCGCCAGCAGCCAAGATCGCCCAAGGGGGGGCTACACCTTC.

The chain has TRBV6-5 and TRBJ2-7; TRBD1 is a possible D gene (5 bases). The CDR3 runs 14 residues. The V gene lost 6 bases and the J gene lost 12 bases, with 24 bases spanning the gap. Germline V gives CDR1 MNHEY, CDR2 SVGAGI. The CDR3 here is CASRLTTATPGPYF. The CDR3 bases are TGTGCCAGCAGGCTAACGACAGCCACCCCCGGCCCGTACTTC.

The gene calls are TRBV7-3 and TRBJ1-1; D possibly corresponds to TRBD1 (6 bases). Per germline, CDR1 SGHTA and CDR2 FQGTGA. CDR3 length: 13 amino acids. Trimming took off 6 bases at V and 1 base at J, with 9 bases between the two ends. The DNA of the CDR3 is TGTGCCAGCAGAGGACAGCCGAACACTGAAGCTTTCTTT. Protein sequence: CASRGQPNTEAFF.

V and J are TRBV7-9 and TRBJ2-2; TRBD2 matches 9 bases. Germline-derived CDR1 and CDR2 are SEHNR and FQNEAQ (reference sequence). The CDR3 loop spans 17 amino acids. With 5 bases clipped from V and 4 bases from J, the junction kept 11 bases outside the gene matches. The CDR3 loop is CASSPPAGGRGTGELFF. The CDR3, as DNA: TGTGCCAGCAGCCCCCCAGCGGGGGGCCGTGGCACCGGGGAGCTGTTTTTT.

The J gene is TRBJ2-3, the V gene TRBV10-3; D might be TRBD1 (6 bases). The CDR3 runs to 14 residues. Germline-derived CDR1 and CDR2 are ENHRY and SYGVKD. Deletions cut 7 bases from V and 0 bases from J, with 11 bases between. CDR3: CAIKGEWSTDTQYF. The DNA of the CDR3 is TGTGCCATCAAGGGGGAGTGGAGCACAGATACGCAGTATTTT.

The chain employs TRBV6-5 and TRBJ2-2, with TRBD2 matching 7 bases. V was pared by 2 bases and J by 6 bases, with 9 bases of the junction left unmatched. The CDR3 loop spans 16 amino acids. In germline, CDR1 is MNHEY, CDR2 SVGAGI. The CDR3 DNA reads TGTGCCAGCAGTTACCTCCGCGGGGCGGGGGCCGGGGAGCTGTTTTTT. Translated: CASSYLRGAGAGELFF.

As for this clone: Lacking the conserved final phenylalanine or tryptophan, this CDR3 likely reflects a read error. Because the CDR3's place on the DNA is in doubt, the DNA is left out and the CDR3 is given as listed by TCRdb. The V call is TRBV18, the J call TRBJ1-4. CDR1 KGHSH and CDR2 LQKENI come from the germline V gene. The CDR3 sequence runs 11 residues, both termini included. The CDR3 region is CASSPRKTRVL.

The CDR3 DNA reads as TGTGCCAGCAGCCTGCGACTAGCGGGAGCCCAAGAGACCCAGTACTTC. The encoded protein is CASSLRLAGAQETQYF. This rearrangement joins TRBV11-2 to TRBJ2-5, with TRBD2 matching over 12 bases. After removal of 5 bases from V and 1 base from J, the junction contained 5 bases not matched to a gene. Germline V gene sequence: CDR1 SGHAT, CDR2 FQNNGV. The CDR3 runs 16 residues.

V gene TRBV29-1 combines with J gene TRBJ2-1, with TRBD2 matching over 10 bases. The CDR3 contains 12 residues. J gave up 4 bases and V 7 bases, and 1 base lay outside the gene matches. Germline V gene data show CDR1 as SQVTM and CDR2 as ANQGSEA. The CDR3 DNA sequence: TGCAGCGGGACTAGCGGATACAATGAGCAGTTCTTC. Protein product: CSGTSGYNEQFF.

The V and J genes are TRBV7-2 and TRBJ2-2; weak D call: TRBD1 (5 bases). The CDR3 has 14 amino acids. The germline gives CDR1 SGHTA, CDR2 FQGNSA. V lost 1 base and J 5 bases, leaving 8 bases between the germline ends. Written as DNA, the CDR3 is TGTGCCAGCAGCTTAGTTCCAGGGACCGGGGAGCTGTTTTTT. Translated, it gives CASSLVPGTGELFF.

This chain connects TRBV2 to TRBJ1-2, with TRBD1 matching 9 bases. Germline V gene lookup returns CDR1 SNHLY and CDR2 FYNNEI. Trimming removed 7 bases from V and 4 bases from J; junction bases left unmatched: 4. The CDR3 has 13 residues. CDR3 sequence reads: CASILQGAYGYTF. CDR3 in DNA: TGTGCCAGCATCCTACAGGGGGCCTATGGCTACACCTTC.

This chain uses TRBV9 with TRBJ1-1; TRBD1 is a possible D gene (5 bases). Trimming pared 0 bases from V and 0 bases from J, leaving 9 bases between. The CDR3 is 15 residues long. The germline gives CDR1 SGDLS, CDR2 YYNGEE. CDR3 coding DNA: TGTGCCAGCAGCGTAGATGGGACTATGAACACTGAAGCTTTCTTT. Translation: CASSVDGTMNTEAFF.

The gene calls are TRBV4-2 and TRBJ2-1, with TRBD2 matching over 9 bases. Germline values: CDR1 LGHNA, CDR2 YNFKEQ. V lost 0 bases, J lost 4 bases, and 4 bases stayed unmatched. This CDR3 spans 16 amino acids. CDR3 sequence (DNA): TGTGCCAGCAGCCAAGATTGGCTAGCGGGGTACAATGAGCAGTTCTTC. Protein product: CASSQDWLAGYNEQFF.

This clone has only one observation. The chain joins TRBV9 to TRBJ2-3; the match to TRBD2 covers 7 bases. This CDR3 comprises 14 residues. Germline V gene data show CDR1 as SGDLS and CDR2 as YYNGEE. Trimming removed 0 bases from V and 5 bases from J; junction bases left unmatched: 3. CDR3 in DNA: TGTGCCAGCAGCGTAGCGTCGGGGGGAGATACGCAGTATTTT. This sequence encodes CASSVASGGDTQYF.

The chain has TRBV2 and TRBJ2-5, with a possible D match to TRBD1 (6 bases). V was cut by 4 bases and J by 4 bases, with 7 bases left in between. Germline-derived CDR1 and CDR2 are SNHLY and FYNNEI. The CDR3 has 12 residues. CDR3 in DNA: TGTGCCAGCAGTGGCAGGGGAGAGACCCAGTACTTC. Translating gives CASSGRGETQYF.

The chain joins TRBV7-8 to TRBJ1-1, with D perhaps TRBD1 (6 bases). Germline values: CDR1 SGHVS, CDR2 FQNEAQ. V gave up 3 bases and J gave up 8 bases, with 16 bases separating them. The CDR3 is made up of 14 amino acids. The CDR3 sequence is CASSFFRDTAEAFF. CDR3 DNA: TGTGCCAGCAGCTTCTTCCGGGACACCGCAGAAGCTTTCTTT.

The chain has TRBV3-1 (or the pseudogene TRBV3-2) and TRBJ1-6; perhaps TRBD1 as D (5 bases). Germline CDR1 LGHDT, CDR2 YNNKEL (reference sequence). Trimming removed 1 base from V and 10 bases from J, with 11 bases in between. The CDR3 is 14 amino acids. In nucleotides, the CDR3 is TGTGCCAGCAGCCAAGGCCAGGGTATCTCACCCCTCCACTTT. It encodes CASSQGQGISPLHF.

The V gene is TRBV9, the J gene TRBJ2-2; D gene uncertain. This CDR3 spans 13 amino acids. The ends were cut back, 3 bases at V and 4 bases at J, with 7 bases in the middle. The germline CDR1 and CDR2 sequences are SGDLS and YYNGEE. CDR3 residues: CASSGATTGELFF. The DNA for the CDR3 is TGTGCCAGCAGCGGGGCCACCACCGGGGAGCTGTTTTTT.

The chain has TRBV9 and TRBJ1-6, with 9 bases aligning to TRBD1. Germline CDR1 and CDR2: SGDLS and YYNGEE. The CDR3 sequence is 16 residues long. With V trimmed by 2 bases and J by 8 bases, 8 bases remained unmatched. Here the CDR3 DNA reads TGTGCCAGCAGCGTTCGACAGGGGGGGGCGGATTCACCCCTCCACTTT. It is translated as CASSVRQGGADSPLHF.

V usage is TRBV20-1 and J usage is TRBJ1-6; D gene unclear. The CDR3 length is 12 residues. Germline CDR1 DFQATT, CDR2 SNEGSKA (reference sequence). V lost 6 bases to trimming and J lost 8 bases, with 11 bases between them. CDR3 DNA: TGCAGTGCCAGTTCCGGGGATTCACCCCTCCACTTT. Translated: CSASSGDSPLHF.

The chain joins TRBV11-2 to TRBJ1-2; perhaps TRBD1 as D (6 bases). The CDR3 covers 14 residues. Germline CDR1 SGHAT, CDR2 FQNNGV. With 6 bases removed from V and 8 bases from J, the gap between germline ends came to 19 bases. CDR3 loop: CASSPPRGPQGYTF. The CDR3 coding sequence is TGTGCCAGCAGTCCGCCCAGGGGTCCTCAGGGCTACACCTTC. Complete variable domain (other parts from reference TRBV11-2 and TRBJ1-2): EAGVAQSPRYKIIEKRQSVAFWCNPISGHATLYWYQQILGQGPKLLIQFQNNGVVDDSQLPKDRFSAERLKGVDSTLKIQPAKLEDSAVYLCASSPPRGPQGYTFGSGTRLTVV.

The chain is built from TRBV7-2 and TRBJ2-4; D remains ambiguous. CDR1 is SGHTA, CDR2 FQGNSA, per germline. The CDR3 covers 15 residues. Between the trimmed V and J ends, which lost 0 bases and 9 bases, there was a span of 15 bases. The CDR3 region is CASSLAGASLGIQYF. The CDR3 coding sequence is TGTGCCAGCAGCTTAGCGGGCGCCAGTTTGGGCATTCAGTACTTC.

This clone was detected only a few times. The chain is built from TRBV10-3 and TRBJ2-3; D is perhaps TRBD1 (6 bases). The CDR3 covers 13 residues. V lost 8 bases, J lost 0 bases, and 9 bases lay in between. Per germline, CDR1 ENHRY and CDR2 SYGVKD. The CDR3 is CAIGTPSTDTQYF. CDR3 nucleotide sequence: TGTGCCATCGGGACACCCAGCACAGATACGCAGTATTTT.

This chain joins TRBV7-2 and TRBJ2-1, with 7 bases aligning to TRBD2. Germline V CDR1 and CDR2: SGHTA, FQGNSA. The V and J ends lost 7 bases and 9 bases, in that order; junction bases with no gene match: 9. The CDR3 consists of 13 residues. CDR3 amino acids: CASTSRTRGEQFF. CDR3 nucleotide sequence: TGTGCCAGCACCTCCAGGACTAGGGGTGAGCAGTTCTTC.